A single TCR beta chain is shown here with its context. As yet, its antigen is unknown. Investigators spread the genomic DNA of each subset evenly over several immunoSEQ plates. The method was immunoSEQ multiplex PCR; TCRdb's version includes in-frame clones alone and lacks a portion of them. The profile shows around 1.9 million clones, about 92% of them singletons. The sample belongs to a study of shared clonotypes between healthy human individuals. Study-wide findings and caveats: Read depth was anticipated to influence clonotype sharing among donors.

Positively selected for CCR7, the CD45RO-negative cells used as naive CD8 cells excluded terminally differentiated effector memory CD45RA+ cells. The germline CDR1 and CDR2 sequences are SGHRS and YFSETQ. The CDR3 contains 12 residues. The receptor comes from a young man in good health. Some clones in this sample may be carry-over from other donors' samples. Sequenced sample: naive CD8+ T cells from PBMCs. This chain uses TRBV5-1 with TRBJ2-5; D remains ambiguous. Gene TRBJ2-7 matches the end of the DNA better, so the J call may be wrong. The CDR3 DNA reads TGCGCCAGCAGCTTGGAAGGGTACGAGCAGTACTTC. Translation: CASSLEGYEQYF.